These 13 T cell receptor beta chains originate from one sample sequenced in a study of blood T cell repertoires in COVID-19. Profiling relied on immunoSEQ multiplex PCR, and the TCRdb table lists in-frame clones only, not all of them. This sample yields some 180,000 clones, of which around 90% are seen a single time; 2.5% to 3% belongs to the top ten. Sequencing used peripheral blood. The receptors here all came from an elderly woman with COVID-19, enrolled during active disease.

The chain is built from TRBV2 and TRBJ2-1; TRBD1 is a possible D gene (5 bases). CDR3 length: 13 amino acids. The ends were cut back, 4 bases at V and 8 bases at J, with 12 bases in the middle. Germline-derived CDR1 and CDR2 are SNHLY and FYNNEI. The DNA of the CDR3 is TGTGCCAGCAGTGGGACAACCGGGTATGAGCAGTTCTTC. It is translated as CASSGTTGYEQFF.

The CDR3 sequence: CSASPVAGGSYNEQFF. In DNA, the CDR3 is TGCAGTGCTAGTCCCGTAGCGGGAGGGTCCTACAATGAGCAGTTCTTC. The chain links TRBV20-1 to TRBJ2-1; 11 nucleotides align to TRBD2. Losses at the gene ends were 3 bases for V and 1 base for J; bases not matched to a gene: 5. The length of the CDR3 is 16 residues. Germline CDR1 is DFQATT and CDR2 is SNEGSKA (reference sequence).

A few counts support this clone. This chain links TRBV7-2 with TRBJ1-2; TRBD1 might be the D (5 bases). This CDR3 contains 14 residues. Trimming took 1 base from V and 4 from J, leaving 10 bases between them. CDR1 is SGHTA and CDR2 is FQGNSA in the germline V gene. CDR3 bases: TGTGCCAGCAGCTTAGATCGGGGGGGCTATGGCTACACCTTC. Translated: CASSLDRGGYGYTF. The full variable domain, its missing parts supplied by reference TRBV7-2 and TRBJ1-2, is GAGVSQSPSNKVTEKGKDVELRCDPISGHTALYWYRQSLGQGLEFLIYFQGNSAPDKSGLPSDRFSAERTGGSVSTLTIQRTQQEDSAVYLCASSLDRGGYGYTFGSGTRLTVV.

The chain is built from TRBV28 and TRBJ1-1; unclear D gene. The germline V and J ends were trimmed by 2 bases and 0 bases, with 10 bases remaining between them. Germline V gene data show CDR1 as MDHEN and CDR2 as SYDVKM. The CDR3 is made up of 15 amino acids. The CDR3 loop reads CASSLLRELNTEAFF. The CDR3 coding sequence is TGTGCCAGCAGTTTACTTCGGGAATTGAACACTGAAGCTTTCTTT.

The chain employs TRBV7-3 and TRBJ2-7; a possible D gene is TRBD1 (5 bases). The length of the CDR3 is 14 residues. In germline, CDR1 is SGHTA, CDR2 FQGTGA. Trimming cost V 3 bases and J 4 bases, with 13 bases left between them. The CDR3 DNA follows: TGTGCCAGCAGCTTCAGGGTCTTGGGATACGAGCAGTACTTC. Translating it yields CASSFRVLGYEQYF.

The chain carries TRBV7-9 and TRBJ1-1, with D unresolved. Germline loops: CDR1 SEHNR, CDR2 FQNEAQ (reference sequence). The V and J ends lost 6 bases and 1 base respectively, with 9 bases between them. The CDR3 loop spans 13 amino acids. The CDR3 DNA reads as TGTGCCAGCAGATATGCAGGGAACACTGAAGCTTTCTTT. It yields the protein CASRYAGNTEAFF. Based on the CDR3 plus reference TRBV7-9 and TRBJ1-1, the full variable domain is DTGVSQNPRHKITKRGQNVTFRCDPISEHNRLYWYRQTLGQGPEFLTYFQNEAQLEKSRLLSDRFSAERPKGSFSTLEIQRTEQGDSAMYLCASRYAGNTEAFFGQGTRLTVV.

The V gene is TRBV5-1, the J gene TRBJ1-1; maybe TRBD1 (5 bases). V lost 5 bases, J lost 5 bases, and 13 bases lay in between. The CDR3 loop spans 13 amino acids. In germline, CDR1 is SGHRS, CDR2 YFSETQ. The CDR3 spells CASSSGMGTEAFF. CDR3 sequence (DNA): TGCGCCAGCAGTTCAGGGATGGGTACTGAAGCTTTCTTT.

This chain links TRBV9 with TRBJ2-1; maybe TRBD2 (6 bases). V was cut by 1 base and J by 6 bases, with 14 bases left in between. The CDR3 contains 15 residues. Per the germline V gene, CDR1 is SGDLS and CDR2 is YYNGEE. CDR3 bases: TGTGCCAGCAGCGTACAGTCATCGGGAGCCAATGAGCAGTTCTTC. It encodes CASSVQSSGANEQFF.

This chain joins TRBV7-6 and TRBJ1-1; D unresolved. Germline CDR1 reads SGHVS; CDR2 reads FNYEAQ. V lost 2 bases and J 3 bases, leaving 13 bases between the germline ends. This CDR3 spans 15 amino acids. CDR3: CASSLRQRSYTEAFF. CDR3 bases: TGTGCCAGCAGCTTACGGCAGCGATCTTACACTGAAGCTTTCTTT.

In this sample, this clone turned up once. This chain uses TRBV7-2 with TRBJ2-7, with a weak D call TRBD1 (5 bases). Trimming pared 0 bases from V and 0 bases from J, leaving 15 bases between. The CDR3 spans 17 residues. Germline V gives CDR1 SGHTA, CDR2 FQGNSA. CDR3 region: CASSLAQGSVNSYEQYF. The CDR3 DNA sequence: TGTGCCAGCAGCTTAGCGCAGGGCAGCGTAAACTCCTACGAGCAGTACTTC.

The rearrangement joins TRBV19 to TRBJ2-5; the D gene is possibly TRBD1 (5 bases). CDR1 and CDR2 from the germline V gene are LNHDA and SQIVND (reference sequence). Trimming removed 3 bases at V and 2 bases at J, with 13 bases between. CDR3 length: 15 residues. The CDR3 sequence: CASSIGAGYQETQYF. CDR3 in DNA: TGTGCCAGTAGTATCGGCGCAGGGTATCAAGAGACCCAGTACTTC.

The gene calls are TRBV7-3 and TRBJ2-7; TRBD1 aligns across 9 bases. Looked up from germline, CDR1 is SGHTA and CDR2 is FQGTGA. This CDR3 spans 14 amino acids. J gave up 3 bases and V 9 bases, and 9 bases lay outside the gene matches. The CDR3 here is CARKTGGVGYEQYF. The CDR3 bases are TGTGCCAGGAAGACAGGGGGAGTCGGCTACGAGCAGTACTTC. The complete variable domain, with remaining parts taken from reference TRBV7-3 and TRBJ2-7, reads GAGVSQTPSNKVTEKGKYVELRCDPISGHTALYWYRQSLGQGPEFLIYFQGTGAADDSGLPNDRFFAVRPEGSVSTLKIQRTERGDSAVYLCARKTGGVGYEQYFGPGTRLTVT.

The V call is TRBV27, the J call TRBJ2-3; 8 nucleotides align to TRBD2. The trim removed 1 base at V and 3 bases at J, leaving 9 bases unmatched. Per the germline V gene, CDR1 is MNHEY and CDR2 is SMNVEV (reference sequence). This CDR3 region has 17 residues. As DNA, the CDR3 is TGTGCCAGCAGTTTATGGGCTAGCGGGTGGGGGACAGATACGCAGTATTTT. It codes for CASSLWASGWGTDTQYF.